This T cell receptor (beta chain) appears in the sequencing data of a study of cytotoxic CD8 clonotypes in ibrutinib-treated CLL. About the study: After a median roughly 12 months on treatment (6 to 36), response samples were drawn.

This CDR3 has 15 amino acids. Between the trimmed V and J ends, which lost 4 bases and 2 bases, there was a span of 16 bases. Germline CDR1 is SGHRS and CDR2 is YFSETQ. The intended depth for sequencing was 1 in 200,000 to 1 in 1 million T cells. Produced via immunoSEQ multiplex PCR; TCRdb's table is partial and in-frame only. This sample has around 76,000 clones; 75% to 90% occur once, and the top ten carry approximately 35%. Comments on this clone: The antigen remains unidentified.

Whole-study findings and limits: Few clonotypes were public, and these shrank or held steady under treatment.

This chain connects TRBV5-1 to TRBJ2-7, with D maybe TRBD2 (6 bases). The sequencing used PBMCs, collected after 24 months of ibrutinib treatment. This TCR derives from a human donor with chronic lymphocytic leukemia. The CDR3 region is CASSGGGKPPYEQYF. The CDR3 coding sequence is TGCGCCAGCAGCGGCGGCGGGAAGCCCCCCTACGAGCAGTACTTC.